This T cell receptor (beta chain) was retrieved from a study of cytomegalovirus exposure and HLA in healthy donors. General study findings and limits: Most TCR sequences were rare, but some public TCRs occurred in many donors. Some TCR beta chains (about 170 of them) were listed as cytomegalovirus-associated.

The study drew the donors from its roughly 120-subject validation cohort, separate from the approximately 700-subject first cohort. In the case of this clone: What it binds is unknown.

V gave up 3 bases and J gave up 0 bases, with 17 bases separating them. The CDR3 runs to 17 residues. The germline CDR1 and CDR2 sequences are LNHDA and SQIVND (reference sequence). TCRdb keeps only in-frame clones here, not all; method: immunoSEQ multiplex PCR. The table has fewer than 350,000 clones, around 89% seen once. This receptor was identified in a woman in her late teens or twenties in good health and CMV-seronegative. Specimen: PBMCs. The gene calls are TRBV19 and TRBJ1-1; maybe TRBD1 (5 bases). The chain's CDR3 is CASSILGAGGVNTEAFF. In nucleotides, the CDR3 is TGTGCCAGTAGTATTTTAGGGGCGGGCGGGGTGAACACTGAAGCTTTCTTT.